What follows are 17 T cell receptor beta chains derived from one specimen sequenced in a study of blood T cells in healthy people across ages. A J-beta primer mix and a sample-barcoded 5' primer were used in a second PCR of roughly 6 to 11 cycles. TCRdb reanalysed the 5' RACE reads using MiXCR and keeps one entry per CDR3 protein. The sample holds 700,000 or so distinct CDR3 sequences, less than 45% seen once. Sequenced: blood. The receptors originated from a man older than 75 in good health.

This clonotype was observed many times. A much more abundant neighbour one base away suggests this may be a read error. The J gene is TRBJ2-1, the V gene TRBV29-1; D may match TRBD1 or TRBD2 (5 bases each). The DNA end is a closer match to TRBJ2-7, so the J assignment may be wrong. The CDR3 is 15 residues long. From germline, CDR1 is SQVTM and CDR2 ANQGSEA. The CDR3 DNA reads TGCAGCGTTGAGTTAAGTGGGGCCGACTACAATGAGCAGTACTTC. It specifies CSVELSGADYNEQYF.

Only a few counts were recorded for this clonotype. The chain recombines TRBV10-3 with TRBJ2-7; the match to TRBD1 covers 7 bases. CDR3 length equals 15 residues. Per the germline V gene, CDR1 is ENHRY and CDR2 is SYGVKD. V lost 3 bases and J lost 4; bases outside the gene matches: 9. This chain's CDR3 is CAISDPTGSLYEQYF. CDR3 nucleotides: TGTGCCATCAGTGATCCGACAGGGAGCCTTTACGAGCAGTACTTC.

This clonotype was seen more than once but under ten times. V usage is TRBV5-1 and J usage is TRBJ2-5; D may match TRBD1 or TRBD2 (5 bases each). The CDR3 has 13 residues. CDR1 SGHRS and CDR2 YFSETQ come from the germline V gene. The germline V and J ends were trimmed by 7 bases and 1 base, with 11 bases remaining between them. The CDR3 DNA sequence: TGCGCCAGCTTCGAGGGGCGCCAAGAGACCCAGTACTTC. Its translation is CASFEGRQETQYF.

This chain joins TRBV29-1 and TRBJ2-1; possibly TRBD1 for D (6 bases). The CDR3 consists of 16 residues. Germline V gene data show CDR1 as SQVTM and CDR2 as ANQGSEA. Trimming cost V 7 bases and J 6 bases, with 25 bases left between them. The CDR3, as DNA: TGCAGCGCCGCGGGCCGTACAGGGAACTTCGGCAATGAGCAGTTCTTC. Protein product: CSAAGRTGNFGNEQFF.

This clonotype appeared a few times. The chain has TRBV9 and TRBJ1-2; no reliable D call. Germline V gene data show CDR1 as SGDLS and CDR2 as YYNGEE. V was trimmed by 1 base and J by 4 bases, leaving 5 bases between them. The CDR3 extends over 12 amino acids. This CDR3 reads CASSVNAYGYTF. The CDR3, as DNA: TGTGCCAGCAGCGTAAATGCCTATGGCTACACCTTC.

This sequence joins TRBV11-3 and TRBJ2-5; D is undetermined. This CDR3 region has 14 residues. Trimming cost V 3 bases and J 0 bases, with 8 bases left between them. Germline V gives CDR1 SGHNT, CDR2 YENEEA. The CDR3 sequence: CASSFGPNQETQYF. CDR3 nucleotides: TGTGCCAGCAGCTTCGGCCCCAACCAAGAGACCCAGTACTTC. Together with reference TRBV11-3 and TRBJ2-5, the CDR3 gives the full variable domain: EAGVVQSPRYKIIEKKQPVAFWCNPISGHNTLYWYLQNLGQGPELLIRYENEEAVDDSQLPKDRFSAERLKGVDSTLKIQPAELGDSAVYLCASSFGPNQETQYFGPGTRLLVL.

This clonotype was counted a single time. The chain has TRBV28 and TRBJ2-1, with TRBD1 matching over 9 bases. This CDR3 comprises 15 residues. Trimming cost V 6 bases and J 5 bases; bases outside gene matches: 8. Looked up from germline, CDR1 is MDHEN and CDR2 is SYDVKM. CDR3 coding DNA: TGTGCCAGCAGGGAGCGACAGGGGGTACACAATGAGCAGTTCTTC. Translation gives CASRERQGVHNEQFF.

This clonotype was seen a few times. The chain carries TRBV30 and TRBJ1-1; TRBD1 agrees at 10 bases. This CDR3 spans 16 amino acids. Germline V gives CDR1 GTSNPN, CDR2 SVGIG (reference sequence). Trimming cost V 3 bases and J 3 bases; bases outside gene matches: 10. The CDR3, as DNA: TGTGCCTGGAGCCAAAGACAGGGGGCGGTGGACACTGAAGCTTTCTTT. Translating it yields CAWSQRQGAVDTEAFF.

V is TRBV27 and J is TRBJ1-5; D is undetermined. V lost 5 bases to trimming and J lost 3 bases, with 8 bases between them. The CDR3 spans 13 residues. Germline CDR1 MNHEY, CDR2 SMNVEV (reference sequence). The chain's CDR3 is CASSLHLNQPQHF. CDR3 coding DNA: TGTGCCAGCAGTCTACACCTCAATCAGCCCCAGCATTTT.

The chain recombines TRBV19 with TRBJ1-2; 10 bases line up with TRBD1. The CDR3 spans 14 residues. V lost 8 bases and J lost 7; bases outside the gene matches: 10. Germline V CDR1 and CDR2: LNHDA, SQIVND (reference sequence). The CDR3 sequence: CASFRDRGGGGYTF. Here the CDR3 DNA reads TGTGCCAGTTTTCGGGACAGGGGAGGTGGTGGCTACACCTTC.

Regarding this clonotype: This may be a read error, as it is one base from a much larger clone. This chain uses TRBV6-2 or TRBV6-3 with TRBJ2-2; D is tentatively TRBD1 or TRBD2 (6 bases each). V was trimmed by 2 bases and J by 1 base, leaving 20 bases between them. Germline lookup yields CDR1 MNHEY and CDR2 SVGEGT. This CDR3 has 19 residues. CDR3 in amino acids: CASSYLRNSGALNTGELFF. The CDR3 DNA reads TGTGCCAGCAGTTACCTAAGGAACTCGGGGGCGCTGAACACCGGGGAGCTGTTTTTT.

The chain employs TRBV7-9 and TRBJ2-1, with 15 bases that match TRBD2. This CDR3 comprises 18 residues. Germline-derived CDR1 and CDR2 are SEHNR and FQNEAQ (reference sequence). V gave up 4 bases and J gave up 1 base; unmatched junction bases: 5. DNA for the CDR3: TGTGCCAGCAGCTACGGGACTAGCGGGGGGTCTTCCTACAATGAGCAGTTCTTC. Amino acid sequence: CASSYGTSGGSSYNEQFF.

Many counts were recorded for this clonotype. The chain uses TRBV10-3 and TRBJ2-1; the match to TRBD1 covers 11 bases. This CDR3 is built from 16 residues. V lost 2 bases, J lost 5 bases, and 5 bases stayed unmatched. Germline-derived CDR1 and CDR2 are ENHRY and SYGVKD. CDR3 residues: CAISEPDRGLDNEQFF. The CDR3 coding sequence is TGTGCCATCAGTGAGCCGGACAGGGGGCTCGACAATGAGCAGTTCTTC.

As regards this clonotype: One base away lies a much larger clone, so this may be a sequencing read error. This chain joins TRBV24-1 and TRBJ2-5, with TRBD2 identical over 7 bases. The CDR3 runs 15 residues. Germline assignment: CDR1 KGHDR and CDR2 SFDVKD. The V segment lost 5 bases and the J segment 11 bases; nucleotides outside the gene matches: 16. Written as DNA, the CDR3 is TGTGCCACCAGTGTAGTGGGAGGGCCTATCAATGAGCAGTACTTC. Protein: CATSVVGGPINEQYF.

For this clonotype: The junction differs from germline at one of its ends, possibly a read error. V usage is TRBV20-1 and J usage is TRBJ2-2, with D possibly TRBD1 on 6 matching bases. Per germline, CDR1 DFQATT and CDR2 SNEGSKA (reference sequence). This CDR3 region has 14 residues. The CDR3 region is CSASRTVFTGELFF. CDR3 in DNA: TGCAGTGCTAGTAGGACAGTTTTCACCGGGGAGCTGTTCTTT.

The genes are TRBV4-3 and TRBJ2-1; maybe TRBD2 (5 bases). This CDR3 is built from 16 residues. Germline lookup yields CDR1 LGHNA and CDR2 YSLEER. The V end was cut by 0 bases, the J end by 7 bases, with 16 bases between. Here the CDR3 DNA reads TGCGCCAGCAGCCAAGATCCAGCGGCTATAAGGAATGAGCAGTTCTTC. Protein sequence: CASSQDPAAIRNEQFF.

This clonotype was picked up a small number of times. The chain employs TRBV29-1 and TRBJ1-2, with D perhaps TRBD1 (5 bases). This CDR3 is built from 17 residues. Per germline, CDR1 SQVTM and CDR2 ANQGSEA. The V end lost 6 bases, the J end lost 0 bases, and 23 bases lay between the germline ends. CDR3 sequence: CSVPRGNVGIPNYGYTF. The CDR3 DNA sequence: TGCAGCGTACCCCGGGGGAATGTGGGGATACCTAACTATGGCTACACCTTC. The whole variable domain, remainder taken from reference TRBV29-1 and TRBJ1-2, is SAVISQKPSRDICQRGTSLTIQCQVDSQVTMMFWYRQQPGQSLTLIATANQGSEATYESGFVIDKFPISRPNLTFSTLTVSNMSPEDSSIYLCSVPRGNVGIPNYGYTFGSGTRLTVV.